This T cell receptor beta chain was recorded in a study of cytomegalovirus exposure and HLA in healthy donors. Each donor's status was that of a healthy bone marrow donor. Unrecorded immune exposure was likely among donors, who were nominally healthy when sampled. Between the trimmed V and J ends, which lost 8 bases and 3 bases, there was a span of 16 bases. Germline V CDR1 and CDR2: SGHAT, FQDESV (reference sequence). There are 14 residues in the CDR3. This clone was counted only a few times. 13 Jbeta primers and 60 Vbeta primers were used for the PCR. The method was immunoSEQ multiplex PCR; TCRdb's version includes in-frame clones alone and lacks a portion of them. The table has tens of thousands of clones, 60% to 70% seen once.

This clonotype was obtained from a woman in her 30s in good health and CMV-seronegative. The rearrangement uses TRBV11-1 and TRBJ1-2; D remains unclear. The source material was PBMCs. The chain's CDR3 is CASSNPERDYGYTF. CDR3 nucleotides: TGTGCCAGCTCCAACCCGGAGAGAGACTATGGCTACACCTTC.